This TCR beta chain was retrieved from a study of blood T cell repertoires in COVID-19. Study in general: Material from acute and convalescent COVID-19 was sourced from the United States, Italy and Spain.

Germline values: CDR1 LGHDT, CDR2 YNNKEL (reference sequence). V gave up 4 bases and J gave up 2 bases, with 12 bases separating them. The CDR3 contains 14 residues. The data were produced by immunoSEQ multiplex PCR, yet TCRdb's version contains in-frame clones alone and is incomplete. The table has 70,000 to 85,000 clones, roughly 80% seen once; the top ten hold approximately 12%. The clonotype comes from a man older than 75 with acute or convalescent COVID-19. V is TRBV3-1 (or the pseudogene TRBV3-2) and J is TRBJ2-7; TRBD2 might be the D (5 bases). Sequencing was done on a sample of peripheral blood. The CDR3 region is CASSLWTGPYEQYF. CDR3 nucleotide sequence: TGTGCCAGCAGCCTTTGGACTGGACCCTACGAGCAGTACTTC.